This T cell receptor (beta chain) emerged from a study of T cell responses to AZD1222 COVID-19 vaccine. Study-level results: Donors, mostly white British, included more females; clonal diversity was possibly underestimated.

Concerning this clone itself: Antigen specificity is unknown.

Assay: immunoSEQ multiplex PCR; the TCRdb copy retains only in-frame clones and omits some. The sample shows some 150,000 clones, about 82% of them seen only once. Germline V gene sequence: CDR1 SGHNT, CDR2 YYREEE (reference sequence). The CDR3 spans 14 residues. V lost 0 bases and J 5 bases, leaving 11 bases between the germline ends. The rearrangement uses TRBV5-4 and TRBJ2-5; D remains ambiguous. This TCR was sampled from an adult who received the MenACWY meningococcal vaccine as a control. The source material was peripheral blood, sampled 28 days after the second dose of the MenACWY control vaccine. In nucleotides, the CDR3 is TGTGCCAGCAGCTTGGTGTCTGTCCAGGAGACCCAGTACTTC. Residues: CASSLVSVQETQYF. The full variable domain, in which reference TRBV5-4 and TRBJ2-5 provide the parts outside the CDR3, is ETGVTQSPTHLIKTRGQQVTLRCSSQSGHNTVSWYQQALGQGPQFIFQYYREEENGRGNFPPRFSGLQFPNYSSELNVNALELDDSALYLCASSLVSVQETQYFGPGTRLLVL.